This T cell receptor beta chain was found in a study of cytomegalovirus exposure and HLA in healthy donors. Study as a whole: Drawn from HLA-typed donors, 65 million to 100 million unique TCRs were held in an early data release. Findings of the study overall: Immune exposure data for these donors was limited to CMV serostatus. With DRB1 most and HLA-C fewest, TCR association rates differed between HLA loci in a later analysis. Previously analyzed data showed that most TCR beta V segments were productive at a frequency of about 87% or about 30%.

Vbeta (60) and Jbeta (13) primers were used in the PCR. Profiled with immunoSEQ multiplex PCR; TCRdb holds only in-frame clones, not every one. The sample has some 100,000 clones; roughly 83% are singletons. Note on this clone: Its antigen remains unknown.

Germline trimming cut 6 bases from V and 5 bases from J; bases unmatched to any gene: 12. The CDR3 extends over 15 amino acids. The germline CDR1 and CDR2 sequences are MDHEN and SYDVKM. The TCR comes from a female donor in good health and CMV-seropositive. The sequenced material came from PBMCs. The gene calls are TRBV28 and TRBJ1-1; 7 nucleotides agree with TRBD1. The CDR3 coding sequence is TGTGCCAGCAGGCCCCGACAGGGTGGAGGGACTGAAGCTTTCTTT. Translation gives CASRPRQGGGTEAFF.